The clone carrying this T cell receptor beta chain was detected a few times. Its antigen remains unknown. The germline V and J ends were trimmed by 11 bases and 0 bases, with 11 bases remaining between them. The germline V gene has CDR1 MRHNA and CDR2 SNTAGT. The CDR3 length is 12 residues. Amplification used 60 Vbeta primers and 13 Jbeta primers. This table comes from immunoSEQ multiplex PCR, and its TCRdb copy is limited to in-frame clones, with some not included. The sample lists around 140,000 clones; about 70% were seen once. The entry originates in a study of cytomegalovirus exposure and HLA in healthy donors. Study in general: A prior study identified just under 120 million unique TCR beta sequences from 200 million or so T cells.

Broader study findings: Sequencing had likely introduced a cluster of highly shared sequence variants as an artifact.

The sample was PBMCs. This clonotype was obtained from a woman aged 40 to 49 in good health and CMV-seronegative. The chain couples TRBV6-4 to TRBJ2-7; D unresolved. The CDR3 sequence is CAGDNYSYEQYF. DNA for the CDR3: TGTGCCGGTGACAATTACTCCTACGAGCAGTACTTC.